A selection of T cell receptor beta chains follows, all from one sample in a study of blood T cells in healthy people across ages. TCRdb recomputed calls from the 5' RACE reads with MiXCR, one row per CDR3 protein. The table has roughly 1,100,000 distinct CDR3 sequences, about 23% seen once. This sample also belongs to another study, concerning T cells of mothers and their children.

Sequences were obtained from blood. The receptor set was obtained from a girl aged 2-10 years in good health. The CDR3 runs from the conserved cysteine through the conserved F or W. D genes are given only for firm matches. Some rows have no size entry. The others give once, few or many, or a class for an expanded clone.

v_gene,abundance,j_gene,d_gene,CDR3aa,CDR3nt
TRBV4-2,.,TRBJ2-4,TRBD2,CASSHPGLGGNIQYF,TGTGCCAGCAGCCATCCGGGACTAGGAGGGAACATTCAGTACTTC
TRBV12-3/TRBV12-4,.,TRBJ1-5,.,CASSLGGKQPQHF,TGTGCCAGCAGTTTAGGAGGAAAACAGCCCCAGCATTTT
TRBV29-1,few,TRBJ2-5,.,CSVATSEETQYF,TGCAGCGTTGCGACAAGCGAAGAGACCCAGTACTTC
TRBV29-1,few,TRBJ2-6,.,CSVGKGGGSGANVLTF,TGCAGCGTTGGGAAAGGGGGGGGCTCTGGGGCCAACGTCCTGACTTTC
TRBV20-1,once,TRBJ2-1,.,CSALDTSSYNEQFF,TGCAGTGCTTTAGACACGAGCTCCTACAATGAGCAGTTCTTC
TRBV29-1,few,TRBJ2-3,.,CSVAGPGGDTQYF,TGCAGCGTTGCCGGCCCTGGGGGAGATACGCAGTATTTT
TRBV29-1,.,TRBJ2-5,.,CSVDGRDEVETQHF,TGCAGCGTTGACGGGCGGGACGAGGTGGAGACCCAGCACTTC
TRBV6-6,.,TRBJ1-2,.,CASSYSIFGGGYTF,TGTGCCAGCAGTTACTCGATATTCGGGGGTGGCTACACCTTC
TRBV20-1,.,TRBJ2-7,TRBD2,CSARDSGPGETYEQYF,TGCAGTGCTAGAGATAGCGGGCCGGGGGAGACCTACGAGCAGTACTTC
TRBV16,.,TRBJ1-4,.,CASSQIPGRSEKLFF,TGTGCCAGCAGCCAGATTCCGGGACGATCAGAAAAACTGTTTTTT
TRBV27,few,TRBJ2-1,TRBD2,CASSTLAASSYNEQFF,TGTGCCAGCAGTACCCTAGCGGCCAGCTCCTACAATGAGCAGTTCTTC
TRBV7-2,many,TRBJ2-3,.,CASSLAVSTDTQYF,TGTGCCAGCAGCTTAGCGGTTAGCACAGATACGCAGTATTTT
TRBV12-3/TRBV12-4,few,TRBJ1-5,.,CASSYDRGQHF,TGTGCCAGCAGCTACGATCGCGGTCAGCATTTT
TRBV4-1,.,TRBJ2-1,TRBD2,CASSLGAGVGAGKNEQFF,TGCGCCAGCAGCCTGGGTGCGGGAGTAGGGGCAGGCAAGAATGAGCAGTTCTTC
TRBV20-1,.,TRBJ2-1,TRBD2,CSARADGRAAIYNEQFF,TGCAGTGCTAGAGCGGACGGGAGGGCCGCGATTTACAATGAGCAGTTCTTC
TRBV9,few,TRBJ2-2,TRBD2,CASSVASGGITGELFF,TGTGCCAGCAGCGTAGCTAGCGGGGGGATCACCGGGGAGCTGTTTTTT
TRBV20-1,few,TRBJ2-1,TRBD1,CSTLVGTGGINEQFF,TGCAGTACTCTAGTGGGGACAGGGGGAATTAATGAGCAGTTCTTC
TRBV2,.,TRBJ2-4,TRBD2,CASRITSGGSLAKNIQYF,TGTGCCAGCAGGATCACTAGCGGGGGGTCTCTAGCCAAAAACATTCAGTACTTC
TRBV6-5,.,TRBJ2-5,.,CASSYSISYERYF,TGTGCCAGCAGTTACTCGATTAGTTACGAGCGGTACTTC
TRBV2,few,TRBJ2-3,TRBD2,CASSESGSVVDTQYF,TGTGCCAGCAGTGAGAGCGGGAGTGTGGTAGATACGCAGTATTTT
TRBV9,.,TRBJ1-6,.,CASSVGTNSPLHF,TGTGCCAGCAGCGTAGGGACGAATTCACCCCTCCACTTT
TRBV12-3/TRBV12-4,.,TRBJ1-3,.,CASSPVTSSSGNTIYF,TGTGCCAGCAGTCCGGTGACATCGAGCTCTGGAAACACCATATATTTT